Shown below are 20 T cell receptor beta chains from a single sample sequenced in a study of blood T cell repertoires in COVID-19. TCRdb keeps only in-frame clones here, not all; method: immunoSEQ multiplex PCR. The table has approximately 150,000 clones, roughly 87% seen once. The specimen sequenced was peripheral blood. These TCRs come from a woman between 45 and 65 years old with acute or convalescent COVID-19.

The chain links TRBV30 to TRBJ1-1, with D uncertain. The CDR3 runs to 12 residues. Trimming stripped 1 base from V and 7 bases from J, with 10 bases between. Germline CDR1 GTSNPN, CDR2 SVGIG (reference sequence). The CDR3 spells CAWSGAALEAFF. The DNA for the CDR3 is TGTGCCTGGAGTGGGGCAGCCCTTGAAGCTTTCTTT.

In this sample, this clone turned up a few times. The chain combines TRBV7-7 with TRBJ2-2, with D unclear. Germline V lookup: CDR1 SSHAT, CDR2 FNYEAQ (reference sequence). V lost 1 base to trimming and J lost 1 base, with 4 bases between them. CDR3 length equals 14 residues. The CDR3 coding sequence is TGTGCCAGCAGCTTAGGGAGGAACACCGGGGAGCTGTTTTTT. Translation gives CASSLGRNTGELFF.

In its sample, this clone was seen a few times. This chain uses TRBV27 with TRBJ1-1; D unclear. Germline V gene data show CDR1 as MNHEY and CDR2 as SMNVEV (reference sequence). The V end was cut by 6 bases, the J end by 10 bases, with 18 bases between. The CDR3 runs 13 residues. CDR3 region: CASSQPRGWRAFF. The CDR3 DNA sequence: TGTGCCAGCAGCCAACCCCGCGGGTGGCGAGCTTTCTTT.

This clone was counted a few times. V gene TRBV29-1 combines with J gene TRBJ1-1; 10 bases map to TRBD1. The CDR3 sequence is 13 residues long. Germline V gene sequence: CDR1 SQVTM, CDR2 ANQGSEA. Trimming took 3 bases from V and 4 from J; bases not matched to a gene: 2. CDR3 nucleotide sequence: TGCAGCGTTGAGGGACAGGGGAGCACTGAAGCTTTCTTT. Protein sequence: CSVEGQGSTEAFF.

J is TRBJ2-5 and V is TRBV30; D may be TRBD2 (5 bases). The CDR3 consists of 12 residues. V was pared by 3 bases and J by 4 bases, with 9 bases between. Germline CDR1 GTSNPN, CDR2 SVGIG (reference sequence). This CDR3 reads CAWRRLRETQYF. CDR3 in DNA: TGTGCCTGGAGACGACTAAGAGAGACCCAGTACTTC. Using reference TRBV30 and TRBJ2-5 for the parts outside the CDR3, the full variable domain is SQTIHQWPATLVQPVGSPLSLECTVEGTSNPNLYWYRQAAGRGLQLLFYSVGIGQISSEVPQNLSASRPQDRQFILSSKKLLLSDSGFYLCAWRRLRETQYFGPGTRLLVL.

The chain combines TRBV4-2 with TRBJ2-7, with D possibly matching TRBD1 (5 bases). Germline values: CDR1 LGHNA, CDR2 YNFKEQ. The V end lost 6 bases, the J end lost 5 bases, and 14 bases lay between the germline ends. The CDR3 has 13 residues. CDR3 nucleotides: TGTGCCAGCAGGCACCAGGGTCTCGACGAGCAGTACTTC. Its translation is CASRHQGLDEQYF.

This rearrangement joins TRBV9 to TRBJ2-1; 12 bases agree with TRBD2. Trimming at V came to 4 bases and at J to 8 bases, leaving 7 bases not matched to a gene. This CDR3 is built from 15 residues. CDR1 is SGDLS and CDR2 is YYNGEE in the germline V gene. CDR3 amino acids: CASSSQTSGGYEQFF. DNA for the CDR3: TGTGCCAGCAGCTCACAGACTAGCGGGGGCTATGAGCAGTTCTTC.

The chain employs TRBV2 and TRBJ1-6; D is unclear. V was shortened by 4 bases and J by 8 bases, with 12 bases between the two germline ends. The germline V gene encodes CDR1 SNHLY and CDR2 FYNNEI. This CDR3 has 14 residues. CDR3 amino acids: CASSARTEDSPLHF. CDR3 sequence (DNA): TGTGCCAGCAGTGCGAGGACGGAGGATTCACCCCTCCACTTT.

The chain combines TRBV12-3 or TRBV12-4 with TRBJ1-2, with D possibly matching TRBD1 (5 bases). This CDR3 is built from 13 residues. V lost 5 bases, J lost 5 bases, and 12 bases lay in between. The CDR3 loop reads CASSITGSYGYTF. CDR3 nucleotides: TGTGCCAGCAGTATTACAGGCTCTTATGGCTACACCTTC.

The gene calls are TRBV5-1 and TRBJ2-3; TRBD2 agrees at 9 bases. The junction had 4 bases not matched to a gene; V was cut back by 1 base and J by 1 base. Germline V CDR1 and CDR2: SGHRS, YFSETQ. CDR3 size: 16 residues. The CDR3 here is CASSLFQRGGTDTQYF. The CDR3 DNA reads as TGCGCCAGCAGCTTGTTCCAGCGGGGGGGCACAGATACGCAGTATTTT.

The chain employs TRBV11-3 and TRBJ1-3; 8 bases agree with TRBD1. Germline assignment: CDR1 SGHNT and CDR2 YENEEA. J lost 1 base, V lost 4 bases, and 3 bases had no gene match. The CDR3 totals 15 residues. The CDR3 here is CASSSRQGSGNTIYF. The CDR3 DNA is TGTGCCAGCAGCTCCCGACAGGGGTCTGGAAACACCATATATTTT.

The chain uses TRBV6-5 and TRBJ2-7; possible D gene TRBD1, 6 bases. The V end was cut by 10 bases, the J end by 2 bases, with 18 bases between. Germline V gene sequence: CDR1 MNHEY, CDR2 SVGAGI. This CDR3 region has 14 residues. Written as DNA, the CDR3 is TGTGCCACTTACCAGCCAGGACAGACCTACGAGCAGTACTTC. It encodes CATYQPGQTYEQYF.

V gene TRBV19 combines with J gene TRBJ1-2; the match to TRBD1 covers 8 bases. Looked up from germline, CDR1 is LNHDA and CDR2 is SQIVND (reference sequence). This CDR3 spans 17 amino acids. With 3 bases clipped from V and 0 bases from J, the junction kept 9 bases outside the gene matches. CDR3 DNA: TGTGCCAGTAGTATGTCTAGGGCAGGGGGCTCTAACTATGGCTACACCTTC. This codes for CASSMSRAGGSNYGYTF.

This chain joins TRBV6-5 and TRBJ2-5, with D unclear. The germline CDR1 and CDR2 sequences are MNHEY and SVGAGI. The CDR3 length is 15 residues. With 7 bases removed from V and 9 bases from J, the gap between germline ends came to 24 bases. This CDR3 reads CASTPLWNSLSSQYF. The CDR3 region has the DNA TGTGCCAGCACCCCCCTTTGGAACAGCCTATCCTCCCAGTACTTC.

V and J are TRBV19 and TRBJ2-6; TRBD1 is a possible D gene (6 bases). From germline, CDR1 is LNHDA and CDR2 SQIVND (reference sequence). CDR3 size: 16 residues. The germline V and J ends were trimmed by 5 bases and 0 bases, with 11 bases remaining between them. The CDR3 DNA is TGTGCCAGTAGTTTGACAGGTCACTCTGGGGCCAACGTCCTGACTTTC. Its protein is CASSLTGHSGANVLTF.

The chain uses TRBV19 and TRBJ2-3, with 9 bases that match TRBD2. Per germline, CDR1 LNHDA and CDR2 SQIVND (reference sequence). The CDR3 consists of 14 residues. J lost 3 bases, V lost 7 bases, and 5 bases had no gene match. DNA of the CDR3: TGTGCCAGTACGGAGCGGGGGGTTACAGATACGCAGTATTTT. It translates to CASTERGVTDTQYF.

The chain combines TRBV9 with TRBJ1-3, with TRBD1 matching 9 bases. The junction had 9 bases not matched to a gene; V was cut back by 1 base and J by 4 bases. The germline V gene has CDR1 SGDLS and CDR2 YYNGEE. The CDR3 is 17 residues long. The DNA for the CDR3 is TGTGCCAGCAGCGTAAATACCGGGACAGGGACCGGAAACACCATATATTTT. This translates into CASSVNTGTGTGNTIYF.

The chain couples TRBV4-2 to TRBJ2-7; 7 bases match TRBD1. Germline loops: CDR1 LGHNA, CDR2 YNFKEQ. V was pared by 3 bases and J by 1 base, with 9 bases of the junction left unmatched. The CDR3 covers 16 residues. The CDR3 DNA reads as TGTGCCAGCAGCCAGGCAACAGGGGCCCCATCCTACGAGCAGTACTTC. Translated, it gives CASSQATGAPSYEQYF.

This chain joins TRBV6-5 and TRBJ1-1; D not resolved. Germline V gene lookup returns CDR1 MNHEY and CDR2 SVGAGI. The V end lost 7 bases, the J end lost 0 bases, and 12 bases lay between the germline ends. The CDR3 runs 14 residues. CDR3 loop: CASMVEQMNTEAFF. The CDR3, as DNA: TGTGCCAGCATGGTCGAACAGATGAACACTGAAGCTTTCTTT.

The CDR3 DNA sequence: TGTGCCAGCTCACTGAGACCGACAGAAATTAATGAAAAACTGTTTTTT. This encodes CASSLRPTEINEKLFF. The chain employs TRBV18 and TRBJ1-4; perhaps TRBD1 as D (5 bases). V lost 4 bases to trimming and J lost 4 bases, with 16 bases between them. Germline lookup yields CDR1 KGHSH and CDR2 LQKENI. The CDR3 length is 16 residues.